This passage covers 15 T cell receptor beta chains from one sample sequenced in a study of blood T cells in healthy people across ages. The authors ran a second PCR of about 6 to 11 cycles using a sample-barcoded 5' primer and a J-beta primer mix. TCRdb reprocessed the 5' RACE reads with MiXCR, giving one entry per CDR3 protein. Among about 380,000 distinct CDR3 sequences listed, about 55% were seen once. The sequenced sample was blood. These receptors were obtained from a man in his sixties in good health.

The rearrangement uses TRBV27 and TRBJ2-3; 8 bases are shared with TRBD2. V gave up 5 bases and J gave up 5 bases; unmatched junction bases: 6. Per the germline V gene, CDR1 is MNHEY and CDR2 is SMNVEV (reference sequence). The CDR3 length is 14 residues. CDR3 region: CASSLAGLLDTQYF. The CDR3 DNA follows: TGTGCCAGCAGTCTAGCGGGCCTATTAGATACGCAGTATTTT.

The chain joins TRBV11-2 to TRBJ1-2; TRBD1 is a possible D gene (6 bases). Germline V gene data show CDR1 as SGHAT and CDR2 as FQNNGV. The CDR3 extends over 14 amino acids. Trimming pared 5 bases from V and 7 bases from J, leaving 17 bases between. The CDR3 loop is CASSTPYRAPGYTF. For the CDR3, the DNA is TGTGCCAGCAGCACCCCTTACAGGGCCCCTGGCTACACCTTC.

The chain recombines TRBV6-5 with TRBJ1-6; D perhaps matches TRBD1 (6 bases). V was clipped by 0 bases and J by 10 bases, with 16 bases between them. Looked up from germline, CDR1 is MNHEY and CDR2 is SVGAGI. The length of the CDR3 is 16 residues. CDR3 nucleotides: TGTGCCAGCAGTTACTCGAGATCCGTGCAGGGGTCACCCCTCCACTTT. This encodes CASSYSRSVQGSPLHF.

Comment on this clonotype: One end of the junction varies from germline; a read error may be responsible. The chain recombines TRBV7-2 with TRBJ2-7, with 11 bases aligning to TRBD2. The better agreement between TRBJ2-5 and the DNA end casts doubt on the J call. This CDR3 spans 16 amino acids. Germline lookup yields CDR1 SGHTA and CDR2 FQGNSA. CDR3 in amino acids: CASSLGLAGGRETQYF. The DNA for the CDR3 is TGTGCCAGCAGTTTAGGTCTAGCGGGGGGTCGGGAGACCCAGTACTTC.

This clonotype was recorded many times. This chain joins TRBV6-1 and TRBJ2-3; 9 bases fit TRBD1. Germline V gives CDR1 MNHNS, CDR2 SASEGT. The V gene end was trimmed by 6 bases and the J gene end by 0 bases; junction bases not matched to a gene: 4. CDR3 size: 15 residues. The CDR3 loop is CASSAGTGSTDTQYF. The CDR3 region has the DNA TGTGCCAGCAGCGCTGGGACAGGGAGCACAGATACGCAGTATTTT.

This clonotype was seen only once. This sequence joins TRBV6-1 and TRBJ2-1; TRBD2 matches 9 bases. Looked up from germline, CDR1 is MNHNS and CDR2 is SASEGT. The CDR3 is 16 amino acids. With 6 bases clipped from V and 3 bases from J, the junction kept 9 bases outside the gene matches. For the CDR3, the DNA is TGTGCCAGCAGCGAAATCCTAGCGGGGATCTACAATGAGCAGTTCTTC. The encoded protein is CASSEILAGIYNEQFF.

There are a few counts of this clonotype. DNA for the CDR3: TGTGCCAGCAGCCCAAGCGGGGGCGGCTCCTACAATGAGCAGTACTTC. Protein: CASSPSGGGSYNEQYF. V is TRBV3-1 and J is TRBJ2-1, with 8 bases aligning to TRBD2. The better agreement between TRBJ2-7 and the DNA end casts doubt on the J call. The germline V gene has CDR1 LGHDT and CDR2 YNNKEL (reference sequence). The CDR3 spans 16 residues.

Worth noting for this clonotype: Since a much larger clone is just one base distant, this may be a read error. The V and J genes are TRBV4-1 and TRBJ2-5, with D perhaps TRBD1 or TRBD2 (5 bases each). The end of the DNA is better explained by TRBJ2-7, so the J call may be wrong. This CDR3 region has 14 residues. Germline V gives CDR1 MGHRA, CDR2 YSYEKL. CDR3 sequence reads: CASSQWESGREQYF. In nucleotides, the CDR3 is TGCGCCAGCAGCCAGTGGGAGTCAGGGCGCGAGCAGTACTTC.

The V and J genes are TRBV4-2 and TRBJ2-5; D call uncertain. The CDR3 is 14 amino acids. Per the germline V gene, CDR1 is LGHNA and CDR2 is YNFKEQ. The ends were cut back, 0 bases at V and 7 bases at J, with 12 bases in the middle. The CDR3 is CASSQDPATGTQYF. As DNA, the CDR3 is TGTGCCAGCAGCCAAGATCCAGCCACGGGGACCCAGTACTTC.

The genes are TRBV20-1 and TRBJ2-7, with 10 bases that match TRBD2. Germline V gene data show CDR1 as DFQATT and CDR2 as SNEGSKA (reference sequence). Trimming took 5 bases from V and 0 from J; bases not matched to a gene: 7. The length of the CDR3 is 15 residues. CDR3 protein: CSARKLAGSSYEQYF. The CDR3 nucleotides are TGCAGTGCTCGAAAACTAGCGGGGAGCTCCTACGAGCAGTACTTC.

This clonotype was seen many times. The chain has TRBV7-6 and TRBJ2-7; unclear D gene. Germline values: CDR1 SGHVS, CDR2 FNYEAQ. With 1 base removed from V and 2 bases from J, the gap between germline ends came to 6 bases. The CDR3 is 13 residues long. The CDR3 loop is CASSLGRTYEQYF. The CDR3 coding sequence is TGTGCCAGCAGCTTAGGGCGGACCTACGAGCAGTACTTC.

The chain carries TRBV11-2 and TRBJ1-5; D is unclear. V shed 2 bases and J shed 3 bases, with 11 bases lying between them. The CDR3 is 15 residues long. From germline, CDR1 is SGHAT and CDR2 FQNNGV. CDR3 protein: CASSLSHGYNQPQHF. DNA of the CDR3: TGTGCCAGCAGCTTAAGTCACGGGTACAATCAGCCCCAGCATTTT.

The chain uses TRBV7-2 and TRBJ2-5, with D unclear. Germline CDR1 is SGHTA and CDR2 is FQGNSA. Trimming stripped 5 bases from V and 2 bases from J, with 12 bases between. This CDR3 region has 14 residues. As DNA, the CDR3 is TGTGCCAGCAGCCTGGACGGACGTCAAGAGACCCAGTACTTC. Translation gives CASSLDGRQETQYF. Full variable domain (rest looked up from reference TRBV7-2 and TRBJ2-5): GAGVSQSPSNKVTEKGKDVELRCDPISGHTALYWYRQSLGQGLEFLIYFQGNSAPDKSGLPSDRFSAERTGGSVSTLTIQRTQQEDSAVYLCASSLDGRQETQYFGPGTRLLVL.

The chain is built from TRBV30 and TRBJ1-2; 7 bases are shared with TRBD1. The CDR3 is 12 amino acids. J was trimmed by 4 bases and V by 3 bases; bases with no gene match: 2. Germline CDR1 reads GTSNPN; CDR2 reads SVGIG (reference sequence). CDR3 loop: CAWRTGSYGYTF. In DNA form, the CDR3 reads TGTGCCTGGAGGACAGGGTCCTATGGCTACACCTTC.

The gene calls are TRBV20-1 and TRBJ2-3; 8 bases align to TRBD2. V dropped 2 bases and J dropped 2; count of bases not matched to a gene: 3. This CDR3 has 14 amino acids. CDR1 is DFQATT, CDR2 SNEGSKA, per germline (reference sequence). DNA for the CDR3: TGCAGTGCTAGACGCGGGAGGAACACAGATACGCAGTATTTT. This sequence encodes CSARRGRNTDTQYF.